These 17 T cell receptor beta chains came from one sample sequenced in a study of blood T cell repertoires in COVID-19. Here immunoSEQ multiplex PCR was the method, and the copy in TCRdb shows in-frame clones only, minus some. The sample contains about 250,000 clones, approximately 85% of which appear only once. Sequences were obtained from PBMCs or T cells enriched from blood (not recorded which). The receptors derive from a woman in her forties or fifties with acute COVID-19.

The V and J genes are TRBV7-2 and TRBJ1-4, with 9 bases identical to TRBD1. J was trimmed by 11 bases and V by 4 bases; bases with no gene match: 14. CDR3 length: 16 residues. Germline V gene lookup returns CDR1 SGHTA and CDR2 FQGNSA. In nucleotides, the CDR3 is TGTGCCAGCAGCTCGGAGGGGACAGGGTCGGTAGGGAAACTGTTTTTT. It encodes CASSSEGTGSVGKLFF.

The rearrangement links TRBV13 to TRBJ1-5; 8 nucleotides align to TRBD1. V trimming: 2 bases; J trimming: 0 bases; junction bases outside the gene matches: 6. CDR3 length equals 17 residues. The germline V gene encodes CDR1 PRHDT and CDR2 FYEKMQ (reference sequence). CDR3 DNA: TGTGCCAGCAGCTTATCCAGGGGGCTGGTTAGCAATCAGCCCCAGCATTTT. Protein: CASSLSRGLVSNQPQHF. Together with reference TRBV13 and TRBJ1-5, the CDR3 gives the full variable domain: AAGVIQSPRHLIKEKRETATLKCYPIPRHDTVYWYQQGPGQDPQFLISFYEKMQSDKGSIPDRFSAQQFSDYHSELNMSSLELGDSALYFCASSLSRGLVSNQPQHFGDGTRLSIL.

The rearrangement links TRBV18 to TRBJ1-1; 8 bases line up with TRBD1. Trimming took 4 bases from V and 9 from J; bases not matched to a gene: 10. This CDR3 is built from 14 residues. Germline CDR1 KGHSH, CDR2 LQKENI. CDR3 sequence: CASSLGPDRGKAFF. Here the CDR3 DNA reads TGTGCCAGCTCACTCGGCCCCGACAGGGGAAAAGCTTTCTTT.

The V gene is TRBV11-2, the J gene TRBJ1-4; D gene ambiguous. Trimming stripped 3 bases from V and 0 bases from J, with 8 bases between. The CDR3 contains 15 residues. Germline CDR1 and CDR2: SGHAT and FQNNGV. The CDR3 DNA is TGTGCCAGCAGCTTCGGGGTCTCAACTAATGAAAAACTGTTTTTT. Its translation: CASSFGVSTNEKLFF. Full variable domain (outside the CDR3, taken from reference TRBV11-2 and TRBJ1-4): EAGVAQSPRYKIIEKRQSVAFWCNPISGHATLYWYQQILGQGPKLLIQFQNNGVVDDSQLPKDRFSAERLKGVDSTLKIQPAKLEDSAVYLCASSFGVSTNEKLFFGSGTQLSVL.

The chain has TRBV24-1 and TRBJ1-2; 12 bases align to TRBD1. Germline V gene sequence: CDR1 KGHDR, CDR2 SFDVKD. Trimming took 7 bases from V and 5 from J; bases not matched to a gene: 4. There are 14 residues in the CDR3. The CDR3 DNA is TGTGCCACCAGAAGGGACAGGGGGCATTATGGCTACACCTTC. Translation: CATRRDRGHYGYTF.

The gene calls are TRBV14 and TRBJ2-7; the match to TRBD1 covers 10 bases. Germline V CDR1 and CDR2: SGHDN, FVKESK. V gave up 0 bases and J gave up 4 bases; unmatched junction bases: 9. CDR3 length: 17 residues. CDR3 sequence: CASSQDIRDRGTYEQYF. Written as DNA, the CDR3 is TGTGCCAGCAGCCAAGATATCAGGGACAGGGGAACTTACGAGCAGTACTTC.

Written as DNA, the CDR3 is TGTGCCAGCAGTTACTCCAACCAGGGGCCAGGCTACACCTTC. Its translation: CASSYSNQGPGYTF. The genes are TRBV6-2 or TRBV6-3 and TRBJ1-2, with D perhaps matching TRBD1 (6 bases). This CDR3 has 14 amino acids. Germline values: CDR1 MNHEY, CDR2 SVGEGT. Deletions cut 0 bases from V and 8 bases from J, with 13 bases between.

The V call is TRBV19, the J call TRBJ1-4; 8 positions agree with TRBD1. CDR3 length: 15 residues. Germline CDR1 is LNHDA and CDR2 is SQIVND (reference sequence). V was pared by 5 bases and J by 5 bases, with 7 bases of the junction left unmatched. The CDR3 loop reads CASSAGQGANEKLFF. CDR3 sequence (DNA): TGTGCCAGTAGTGCCGGACAGGGTGCAAATGAAAAACTGTTTTTT.

Here the CDR3 DNA reads TGCAGCGTTGATGGAGGGGGCGCAGGAGAAAAACTGTTTTTT. It codes for CSVDGGGAGEKLFF. The V gene is TRBV29-1, the J gene TRBJ1-4; 7 bases are a match to TRBD1. CDR3 size: 14 residues. V was clipped by 3 bases and J by 8 bases; unmatched bases: 9. Germline V gene data show CDR1 as SQVTM and CDR2 as ANQGSEA.

The genes are TRBV14 and TRBJ2-5; TRBD2 matches 15 bases. From germline, CDR1 is SGHDN and CDR2 FVKESK. The CDR3 is 19 residues long. V shed 0 bases and J 2 bases; nucleotides not matched to a gene: 7. CDR3 DNA sequence: TGTGCCAGCAGCCAAGAACTTCCGGGACTAGCGGGGGGACAAGAGACCCAGTACTTC. Amino acid sequence: CASSQELPGLAGGQETQYF. The whole variable domain, remainder taken from reference TRBV14 and TRBJ2-5, is EAGVTQFPSHSVIEKGQTVTLRCDPISGHDNLYWYRRVMGKEIKFLLHFVKESKQDESGMPNNRFLAERTGGTYSTLKVQPAELEDSGVYFCASSQELPGLAGGQETQYFGPGTRLLVL.

The rearrangement joins TRBV3-1 (or the pseudogene TRBV3-2) to TRBJ1-1; 9 bases line up with TRBD1. Trimming cost V 4 bases and J 5 bases; bases outside gene matches: 11. The germline V gene encodes CDR1 LGHDT and CDR2 YNNKEL (reference sequence). The CDR3 totals 16 residues. CDR3 DNA sequence: TGTGCCAGCAGCCCGTCCGGGACAGGGCAAAAAACTGAAGCTTTCTTT. Translation gives CASSPSGTGQKTEAFF.

Comments on this clone: The CDR3 end shows no conserved phenylalanine or tryptophan, and so a read error is likely. The limits of the CDR3 on the DNA are not certain, so only TCRdb's listed CDR3 is given. The V gene is TRBV21-1, the J gene TRBJ1-4. TRBV21-1 is noted as a pseudogene. The CDR3 spans 10 residues, counting both ends. The CDR3 reads CASRLVGIKV.

J is TRBJ1-2 and V is TRBV29-1; 8 nucleotides align to TRBD1. CDR3 length equals 13 residues. Germline V gene lookup returns CDR1 SQVTM and CDR2 ANQGSEA. Trimming took 1 base from V and 8 from J; bases not matched to a gene: 6. In nucleotides, the CDR3 is TGCAGCGTTGAAGGGACAGGGTCGTGGGGCTACACCTTC. Its translation is CSVEGTGSWGYTF.

V is TRBV19 and J is TRBJ1-5; no clear D gene. The germline V gene has CDR1 LNHDA and CDR2 SQIVND (reference sequence). With 3 bases removed from V and 6 bases from J, the gap between germline ends came to 9 bases. The length of the CDR3 is 13 residues. In DNA form, the CDR3 reads TGTGCCAGTAGTATGTTGGGGAGTCAGCCCCAGCATTTT. This encodes CASSMLGSQPQHF.

J is TRBJ2-2 and V is TRBV7-6, with TRBD1 matching 9 bases. Germline V gene data show CDR1 as SGHVS and CDR2 as FNYEAQ. Unmatched junction bases numbered 14, after V lost 5 bases and J lost 7 bases. The CDR3 is 17 residues long. The CDR3, as DNA: TGTGCCAGCAGCGTCCGGAGGACAGGGGCGATGGGCGGGGAGCTGTTTTTT. Protein: CASSVRRTGAMGGELFF.

The rearrangement links TRBV7-2 to TRBJ1-6; D may be TRBD1 (5 bases). Germline CDR1 reads SGHTA; CDR2 reads FQGNSA. The CDR3 has 15 amino acids. Between the trimmed V and J ends, which lost 5 bases and 8 bases, there was a span of 16 bases. The CDR3 is CASSPQGREDSPLHF. CDR3 bases: TGTGCCAGCAGCCCCCAGGGCAGGGAGGATTCACCCCTCCACTTT.

This clone was seen more than once but under ten times. The chain combines TRBV30 with TRBJ2-1, with 8 nucleotides matching TRBD2. From germline, CDR1 is GTSNPN and CDR2 SVGIG (reference sequence). Losses at the gene ends were 5 bases for V and 5 bases for J; bases not matched to a gene: 5. This CDR3 is built from 13 residues. CDR3 DNA sequence: TGTGCCTGGCGGGGGGGCCGGGACAATGAGCAGTTCTTC. Translation gives CAWRGGRDNEQFF.